Listed below are T cell receptor beta chains from one sample, sequenced in a study of radiotherapy plus CTLA-4 blockade in lung cancer. Libraries were prepared by immunoSEQ multiplex PCR; TCRdb keeps only in-frame clonotypes and omits some of them. The sample lists 45,000 to 55,000 clones; roughly 76% were seen once. The sequencing here drew on peripheral blood, taken from a patient treated with radiotherapy plus ipilimumab. The receptors here all came from a human donor with non-small cell lung cancer who had stable disease on radiotherapy plus ipilimumab. CDR3s include the opening cysteine and the closing phenylalanine or tryptophan. The D gene is left open where the match is weak. Size tells how often a clone was seen (once, few, many) or the class of an expanded clone, and some rows leave it out.

NA,TRBD1,TRBV7-2,TRBJ1-3,TGTGCCAGCAGCTTAGCGACAGGGGGAGCCGGAAACACCATATATTTT,CASSLATGGAGNTIYF
NA,TRBD1,TRBV15,TRBJ2-1,TGTGCCACCAGCTCCGGGGACAGGGTGAGTGAGCAGTTCTTC,CATSSGDRVSEQFF
NA,NA,TRBV30,TRBJ1-2,TGTGCCTCGGAGAGATATGGCTACACCTTC,CASERYGYTF
NA,TRBD2,TRBV30,TRBJ2-5,TGTGCCTGGAGTGTAGGTCTAGCGGGGGGTGCGGGGGAGACCCAGTACTTC,CAWSVGLAGGAGETQYF
NA,TRBD1,TRBV13,TRBJ1-1,TGTGCCAGCAGCCGTCGTAGGGGGCTCACTGAAGCTTTCTTT,CASSRRRGLTEAFF
NA,NA,TRBV7-3,TRBJ2-3,TGTGCCAGCAGCTCAGGGTTCGGAGATACGCAGTATTTT,CASSSGFGDTQYF
few,TRBD2,TRBV7-2,TRBJ2-5,TGTGCCAGCAGCTTAGCCGCTAGCGGGGCCGAGACCCAGTACTTC,CASSLAASGAETQYF
NA,NA,TRBV21-1,TRBJ1-4,TGTGCCAGCAGCAAAGAGACCCCTCAGGGCGGGTATGAAAAACTGTTTTTT,CASSKETPQGGYEKLFF
NA,TRBD1,TRBV10-2,TRBJ1-1,TGCGCCAGCAGAGAGACAGGGGGCCCGGGCACTGAAGCTTTCTTT,CASRETGGPGTEAFF
NA,TRBD1,TRBV15,TRBJ1-5,TGTGCCACCAGAGGACAGGGGGCCAGCAATCAGCCCCAGCATTTT,CATRGQGASNQPQHF
NA,NA,TRBV7-2,TRBJ2-2,TGTGCCAGCAGCCCACTTTCGCGGACCGGGGAGCTGTTTTTT,CASSPLSRTGELFF
NA,NA,TRBV4-1,TRBJ1-2,TGCGCCAGCAGCCAAGGACAGGTCGATTTAGATAACTATGGCTACACCTTC,CASSQGQVDLDNYGYTF
few,NA,TRBV5-1,TRBJ1-1,TGCGCCAGCAAAGAGGCTGGTCCAGGGCGGGGGCGCACTGAAGCTTTCTTT,CASKEAGPGRGRTEAFF
NA,TRBD1,TRBV7-8,TRBJ1-6,TGTGCCAGCAGCATCTCCGGGACAGGGAATTCACCCCTCCACTTT,CASSISGTGNSPLHF
few,TRBD2,TRBV19,TRBJ2-3,TGTGCCAGTAGTATAGTCTCGCTAGCGGGGGGTCCAGATACGCAGTATTTT,CASSIVSLAGGPDTQYF
few,TRBD1,TRBV5-1,TRBJ2-5,TGCGCCAGCAGCGTCGGGACAGTTCAAGAGACCCAGTACTTC,CASSVGTVQETQYF
NA,TRBD1,TRBV11-2,TRBJ2-5,TGTGCCAGCAGCCGGGACAGCCAGCTTAGAGAGACCCAGTACTTC,CASSRDSQLRETQYF
NA,TRBD1,TRBV6-1,TRBJ1-5,TGTGCCAGAAGTGGCTCGACAGGGAATCAGCCCCAGCATTTT,CARSGSTGNQPQHF
NA,NA,TRBV19,TRBJ1-1,TGTGCCAGTAGTATAAGGAACACTGAAGCTTTCTTT,CASSIRNTEAFF
once,NA,TRBV30,TRBJ1-1,TGTGCCTGGAGGACGGGACTTCCTAACACTGAAGCTTTCTTT,CAWRTGLPNTEAFF
NA,NA,TRBV10-3,TRBJ1-1,TGTGCCATCACCTTTGACGGTGGGCGTACTGAAGCTTTCTTT,CAITFDGGRTEAFF
NA,TRBD1,TRBV6-1,TRBJ1-6,TGTGCCAGCAGGCCGGGACAGGGAGGTTCACCCCTCCACTTT,CASRPGQGGSPLHF
NA,NA,TRBV7-6,TRBJ2-7,TGTGCCAGCAGCTTAGATGGGGTCGGGTCCTACGAGCAGTACTTC,CASSLDGVGSYEQYF
NA,NA,TRBV30,TRBJ1-4,TGTGCCTGGCAGCGGCCCGTGACGGATGAAAAACTGTTTTTT,CAWQRPVTDEKLFF
NA,NA,TRBV19,TRBJ1-5,TGTGCCAGTAGTATGGGTCCCCAGGGGCAGCCCCAGCATTTT,CASSMGPQGQPQHF
NA,NA,TRBV7-8,TRBJ1-5,TGTGCCAGCAGCCCCATCCAGGGTTCCAATCAGCCCCAGCATTTT,CASSPIQGSNQPQHF
NA,TRBD2,TRBV6-6,TRBJ2-1,TGTGCCAGCAGTCCCCTTCTAGCGGCCCTTGGTGAGCAGTTCTTC,CASSPLLAALGEQFF
NA,NA,TRBV9,TRBJ1-1,TGTGCCAGCAGCCTCCGGCAGGTTTCTGAAGCTTTCTTT,CASSLRQVSEAFF
NA,TRBD1,TRBV30,TRBJ2-7,TGTGCCTGGAGCAGCCAGGGCAGGGGGCCCTACGAGCAGTACTTC,CAWSSQGRGPYEQYF
once,NA,TRBV5-1,TRBJ2-2,TGCGCCAGCAGCTTGAATCAAGCCACCGGGGAGCTGTTTTTT,CASSLNQATGELFF
NA,TRBD1,TRBV5-4,TRBJ2-2,TGTGCCAGCAGCTTACAGGGGGCTTTGAGCGGGGAGCTGTTTTTT,CASSLQGALSGELFF
NA,TRBD1,TRBV11-3,TRBJ1-1,TGTGCCAGCAGCTTGCAGGGGGCCTTAAACACTGAAGCTTTCTTT,CASSLQGALNTEAFF
NA,NA,TRBV29-1,TRBJ1-3,TGCAGCGTTTCCCAGGGCGAGGAAAACACCATATATTTT,CSVSQGEENTIYF
NA,NA,TRBV7-9,TRBJ1-1,TGTGCCAGCAGCTTACAGTCCAACACTGAAGCTTTCTTT,CASSLQSNTEAFF
NA,TRBD1,TRBV30,TRBJ2-5,TGTGCCTGGAGCGATCAGGGGGAGAGAGGAGAGACCCAGTACTTC,CAWSDQGERGETQYF
once,NA,TRBV9,TRBJ1-6,TGTGCCAGCAGCGAAGAGGGGAACTATAATTCACCCCTCCACTTT,CASSEEGNYNSPLHF
NA,NA,TRBV4-3,TRBJ2-3,TGCGCCAGCAGCCAAGATCAAAACACAGATACGCAGTATTTT,CASSQDQNTDTQYF
NA,NA,TRBV4-1,TRBJ2-3,TGCGCCAGCAGCCATGGCGTGGAGGATACGCAGTATTTT,CASSHGVEDTQYF
NA,NA,TRBV6-5,TRBJ2-5,TGTGCCAGCAAACGCGGGGAGACCCAGTACTTC,CASKRGETQYF
once,NA,TRBV19,TRBJ1-1,TGTGCCAGTAGTATGCTGCAACGGCCTGGCACTGAAGCTTTCTTT,CASSMLQRPGTEAFF
NA,NA,TRBV28,TRBJ1-2,TGTGCCAGCAGTCTGGACCTCTACGGCTACACCTTC,CASSLDLYGYTF
few,NA,TRBV7-9,TRBJ1-3,TGTGCCAGCAGCTTCCCGGGCTCTGGAAACACCATATATTTT,CASSFPGSGNTIYF
NA,TRBD1,TRBV29-1,TRBJ1-1,TGCAGCGTTGAAATGCCCCACGGGACAGGGGGTAGGGACACTGAAGCTTTCTTT,CSVEMPHGTGGRDTEAFF
NA,TRBD1,TRBV27,TRBJ1-2,TGTGCCAGCAGACTACAGGGGAACTATGGCTACACCTTC,CASRLQGNYGYTF
NA,NA,TRBV13,TRBJ2-3,TGTGCCAGCAGCTCCAGGGAATCAGATACGCAGTATTTT,CASSSRESDTQYF
few,NA,TRBV10-3,TRBJ1-4,TGTGCCATCAGTGAGAGCCAGGCTACTAATGAAAAACTGTTTTTT,CAISESQATNEKLFF
NA,NA,TRBV28,TRBJ1-1,TGTGCCAGCAGTTTGGGGGGGGCGCAACGACAAGCTTTCTTT,CASSLGGAQRQAFF
NA,NA,TRBV28,TRBJ1-2,TGTGCCAGCAGCCCCTCCGACTATGGCTACACCTTC,CASSPSDYGYTF
NA,NA,TRBV7-2,TRBJ1-1,TGTGCCAGCAGCGCAACAAGAACGCACACTGAAGCTTTCTTT,CASSATRTHTEAFF
once,NA,TRBV29-1,TRBJ2-7,TGCAGCGTTGAGATGGCAGGGCTTACCTACGAGCAGTACTTC,CSVEMAGLTYEQYF
medium-sized,NA,TRBV6-4,TRBJ1-5,TGTGCCAGCAGTGAAGGGGAAGGCAATCAGCCCCAGCATTTT,CASSEGEGNQPQHF
NA,NA,TRBV7-7,TRBJ2-5,TGTGCCAGCAGCTTAGTTTCAGGAGGCCAAGAGACCCAGTACTTC,CASSLVSGGQETQYF
NA,NA,TRBV4-1,TRBJ1-1,TGCGCCAGCAGCTTTCGGGCCAACACTGAAGCTTTCTTT,CASSFRANTEAFF
NA,NA,TRBV21-1,TRBJ1-1,TGTGCCAGCAGCCCGCGGACAGGGGGCGAGGGGACTGAAGCTTTCTTT,CASSPRTGGEGTEAFF
NA,NA,TRBV7-6,TRBJ1-2,TGTGCCAGCAGCCCACAGGGATATGGCTACACCTTC,CASSPQGYGYTF
NA,NA,TRBV28,TRBJ1-5,TGTGCCAGCAGACAGGGCGGGAGCAATCAGCCCCAGCATTTT,CASRQGGSNQPQHF